This passage covers 14 T cell receptor beta chains from one sample sequenced in a study of blood T cells in healthy people across ages. The authors ran a second PCR of about 6 to 11 cycles using a sample-barcoded 5' primer and a J-beta primer mix. TCRdb processed the 5' RACE reads anew with MiXCR; each CDR3 protein has one entry. The sample contains about 930,000 distinct CDR3 sequences, roughly 29% of which appear only once. The data were also submitted as part of a second study, on T cells of mothers and their children.

Material for sequencing was blood. The receptors shown here come from a woman aged 40 to 49 in good health.

This clonotype was counted once. The chain employs TRBV15 and TRBJ1-5, with TRBD1 as a possible D gene (6 bases). The germline V gene encodes CDR1 LNHNV and CDR2 YYDKDF (reference sequence). CDR3 length equals 14 residues. Trimming removed 2 bases from V and 5 bases from J, with 10 bases in between. The CDR3 nucleotides are TGTGCCACCAGCAGAAGGGGGGGGTATCAGCCCCAGCATTTT. This gives the protein CATSRRGGYQPQHF.

This clonotype was seen only a few times. CDR3: CASRGGRSIYEQYF. The CDR3 DNA reads TGTGCCAGCCGGGGGGGCAGGAGTATATACGAGCAGTACTTC. This chain connects TRBV2 to TRBJ2-7, with 8 positions matching TRBD2. Germline-derived CDR1 and CDR2 are SNHLY and FYNNEI. The CDR3 runs to 14 residues. The V gene end was trimmed by 8 bases and the J gene end by 4 bases; junction bases not matched to a gene: 10.

This clonotype has just a few counts. The chain joins TRBV28 to TRBJ1-1; no reliable D call. CDR1 and CDR2 from the germline V gene are MDHEN and SYDVKM. Trimming cost V 4 bases and J 0 bases, with 15 bases left between them. This CDR3 comprises 16 residues. CDR3 nucleotides: TGTGCCAGCAGTTCCCGCTACTCTCGGGTGAACACTGAAGCTTTCTTT. Its translation is CASSSRYSRVNTEAFF.

The V gene is TRBV5-1, the J gene TRBJ2-5; 10 bases fit TRBD2. V lost 1 base and J lost 1; bases outside the gene matches: 7. Germline loops: CDR1 SGHRS, CDR2 YFSETQ. The CDR3 contains 17 residues. CDR3 amino acids: CASSLRVLAGAQETQYF. CDR3 DNA: TGCGCCAGCAGCTTGCGGGTTCTAGCGGGGGCCCAAGAGACCCAGTACTTC.

Turning to this clonotype: One end of the junction is discordant with germline, which a read error may explain. The rearrangement uses TRBV19 and TRBJ1-1; 8 positions match TRBD1. Germline-derived CDR1 and CDR2 are LNHDA and SQIVND (reference sequence). The CDR3 is made up of 15 amino acids. DNA for the CDR3: TGTGCCAGTAGTATGCCCTGGGACAGGAACACTAAAGCTTTCTTT. The encoded protein is CASSMPWDRNTKAFF.

This clonotype was detected a few times. A much larger clone differs from this one at a single base, so this may be a read error. The V gene is TRBV20-1, the J gene TRBJ1-2; a possible D gene is TRBD1 (6 bases). Germline values: CDR1 DFQATT, CDR2 SNEGSKA (reference sequence). The CDR3 is 12 residues long. CDR3 nucleotides: TGCAGTACTAGGTACAGGGCCGACGGCTACACCTTC. This encodes CSTRYRADGYTF.

This clonotype was seen a few times. This sequence joins TRBV19 and TRBJ2-3, with no clear D. The CDR3 spans 15 residues. Germline loops: CDR1 LNHDA, CDR2 SQIVND (reference sequence). Trimming removed 4 bases from V and 6 bases from J, with 17 bases in between. CDR3 in DNA: TGTGCCAGTAGTACCAACCCCGATTCAGTGGATACGCAGTATTTT. This codes for CASSTNPDSVDTQYF. Supplemented by reference TRBV19 and TRBJ2-3, the full variable domain reads DGGITQSPKYLFRKEGQNVTLSCEQNLNHDAMYWYRQDPGQGLRLIYYSQIVNDFQKGDIAEGYSVSREKKESFPLTVTSAQKNPTAFYLCASSTNPDSVDTQYFGPGTRLTVL.

The rearrangement uses TRBV24-1 and TRBJ2-3, with 11 nucleotides matching TRBD1. Germline lookup yields CDR1 KGHDR and CDR2 SFDVKD. This CDR3 has 18 residues. The J segment lost 0 bases and the V segment lost 3 bases, leaving 7 bases of the junction unmatched. This chain's CDR3 is CATSDPGTGGSSTDTQYF. The CDR3 DNA is TGTGCCACCAGTGATCCCGGGACAGGGGGTTCTAGCACAGATACGCAGTATTTT.

V and J are TRBV27 and TRBJ1-5, with TRBD1 matching 8 bases. Germline V gene lookup returns CDR1 MNHEY and CDR2 SMNVEV (reference sequence). The CDR3 sequence is 15 residues long. V lost 6 bases, J lost 3 bases, and 7 bases stayed unmatched. In DNA, the CDR3 is TGTGCCAGCAGCCCTAAGACAGGGGCCAATCAGCCCCAGCATTTT. This sequence encodes CASSPKTGANQPQHF.

This clonotype has only one observation. The chain joins TRBV7-6 to TRBJ1-5; the match to TRBD1 covers 8 bases. This CDR3 region has 19 residues. With V trimmed by 3 bases and J by 0 bases, 13 bases remained unmatched. Germline assignment: CDR1 SGHVS and CDR2 FNYEAQ. CDR3 in amino acids: CASSFVQGAPSYSNQPQHF. Written as DNA, the CDR3 is TGTGCCAGCAGCTTCGTCCAGGGGGCTCCCTCCTATAGCAATCAGCCCCAGCATTTT.

This clonotype was picked up many times. This chain joins TRBV18 and TRBJ2-5, with TRBD1 matching 8 bases. V lost 3 bases to trimming and J lost 1 base; unmatched junction nucleotides: 1. The CDR3 is made up of 14 amino acids. Per the germline V gene, CDR1 is KGHSH and CDR2 is LQKENI. CDR3 bases: TGTGCCAGCTCACCGGGACAGGTCCAAGAGACCCAGTACTTC. Translating it yields CASSPGQVQETQYF.

Written as DNA, the CDR3 is TGTGCCAGCAGCTCCATCGGGGCAAACGGGGAAGAGACCCAGTACTTC. Its protein product is CASSSIGANGEETQYF. The chain combines TRBV6-6 with TRBJ2-5; possibly TRBD1 or TRBD2 for D (5 bases each). The germline V and J ends were trimmed by 6 bases and 3 bases, with 20 bases remaining between them. This CDR3 comprises 16 residues. Germline CDR1 is MNHNY and CDR2 is SVGAGI (reference sequence).

This clonotype came up a few times. Just one base apart from a much larger clone, this may be a read error. The V call is TRBV29-1, the J call TRBJ1-2; a weak D match, TRBD1 (5 bases). The CDR3 loop spans 11 amino acids. The V and J ends lost 7 bases and 6 bases respectively, with 12 bases between them. Germline CDR1 and CDR2: SQVTM and ANQGSEA. As DNA, the CDR3 is TGCAGCGGACAGTGGGCGAATGGCTACACCTTC. Its protein is CSGQWANGYTF.

This chain joins TRBV7-3 and TRBJ2-2; D is tentatively TRBD1 or TRBD2 (5 bases each). This CDR3 has 15 amino acids. Germline assignment: CDR1 SGHTA and CDR2 FQGTGA. Trimming removed 6 bases at V and 3 bases at J, with 14 bases between. CDR3 in DNA: TGTGCCAGCAGACCAGGGAGCGGTTACACCGGGGAGCTGTTTTTT. This sequence encodes CASRPGSGYTGELFF.